This T cell receptor (beta chain) was sequenced in a study of blood T cell repertoires in COVID-19. Across the study: Samples representing acute and convalescent COVID-19 were sourced from the United States, Italy and Spain.

In the authors' methods: Nucleated cell counts were estimated from reference gene primer amplification. Repertoires were generated with immunoSEQ multiplex PCR, while TCRdb's copy carries only in-frame clones and drops some. For V, J and clone size, that table is used; D and trimming come from the DNA. The table lists 380,000 or so clones, approximately 77% of them singletons, with 1.1% in the top ten. CDR3 length: 10 amino acids. Deletions cut 7 bases from V and 6 bases from J, with 5 bases between. Looked up from germline, CDR1 is SGHDT and CDR2 is YYEEEE. The table lists this clone with a few counts.

V gene TRBV5-6 combines with J gene TRBJ2-1; tentative D call: TRBD2 (5 bases). The sequenced sample consisted of peripheral blood. The sequence was obtained from a human donor with acute or convalescent COVID-19. The donor label of this sample is uncertain. In nucleotides, the CDR3 is TGTGCCAGCGGACTCAATGAGCAGTTCTTC. This encodes CASGLNEQFF.